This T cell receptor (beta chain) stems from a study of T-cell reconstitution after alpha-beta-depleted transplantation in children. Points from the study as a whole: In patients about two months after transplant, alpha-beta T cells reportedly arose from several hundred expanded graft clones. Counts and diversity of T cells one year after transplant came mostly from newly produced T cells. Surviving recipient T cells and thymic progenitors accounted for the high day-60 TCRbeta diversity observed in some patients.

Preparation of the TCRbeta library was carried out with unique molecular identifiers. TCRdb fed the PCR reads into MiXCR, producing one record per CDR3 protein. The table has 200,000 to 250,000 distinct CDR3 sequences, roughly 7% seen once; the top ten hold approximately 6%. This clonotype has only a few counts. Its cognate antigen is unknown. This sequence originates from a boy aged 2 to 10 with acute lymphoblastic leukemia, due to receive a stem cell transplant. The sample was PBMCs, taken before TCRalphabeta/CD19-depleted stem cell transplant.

The DNA for the CDR3 is TGTGCCAGCAGTTTCGGGACGGCCTACAATGAGCAGTTCTTC. This gives the protein CASSFGTAYNEQFF. The chain recombines TRBV28 with TRBJ2-1; either TRBD1 or TRBD2 may supply D (5 bases each). The V end lost 3 bases, the J end lost 2 bases, and 8 bases lay between the germline ends. In germline, CDR1 is MDHEN, CDR2 SYDVKM. The CDR3 loop spans 14 amino acids.